This T cell receptor (beta chain) was recovered during a study of blood T cell repertoires in COVID-19. On the study more broadly: From the United States, Italy and Spain came samples of acute and convalescent COVID-19. T cells, B-cell-depleted T cells, or PBMCs provided the cDNA or gDNA that served as material.

Followed over time, Seattle patients had been enrolled while infection was active. As originally analysed: Quantification of nucleated cells was approximated via reference gene primer amplification. The assay was immunoSEQ multiplex PCR, and TCRdb's table has in-frame clones only and misses some. V and J calls and clone size are given by that table; D and trimming were obtained from the DNA. The sample shows 100,000 to 150,000 clones, about four fifths of them seen only once. The J segment lost 0 bases and the V segment lost 3 bases, leaving 7 bases of the junction unmatched. The CDR3 length is 16 residues. Germline values: CDR1 SGHAT, CDR2 FQNNGV.

This TCR was sampled from a man younger than 45 with COVID-19, enrolled during active disease. The V and J genes are TRBV11-2 and TRBJ1-1, with 7 bases lining up with TRBD1. The sample comprised peripheral blood. The CDR3 region is CASSLGQLYVNTEAFF. CDR3 bases: TGTGCCAGCAGCTTGGGACAGCTATATGTGAACACTGAAGCTTTCTTT.